These 11 T cell receptor beta chains share one sample of origin, sequenced in a study of molecular identifiers for immune sequencing clone quantification (dated by TCRdb to the late 2010s). Libraries were prepared through PCR. TCRdb records Illumina HiSeq 4000 as the sequencer. The public reads were reanalyzed by TCRdb: fastp trimming at Q25, MiXCR alignment, in-frame beta chains only. Identical CDR3 proteins give one entry, which carries the most common genes and DNA. This sample is represented by some 650,000 distinct CDR3 sequences; about 20% of them were singletons. About 0.9% of the sample is held by the ten biggest clonotypes. What was sequenced was naive CD8+ T cells from blood, with Jurkat cell RNA spiked in. The sample's cell subset or site label is to be understood as: FACS-sorted CD8+CD4-CCR7+CD45RA+ naive T cells. The receptors were gathered from a human donor in good health. Some libraries in this study had Jurkat cell RNA spiked in.

This clonotype was recorded a few times. CDR3 sequence reads: CASSFTVVAQDTQYF. CDR3 DNA sequence: TGTGCCAGCAGTTTCACAGTGGTAGCACAGGATACGCAGTATTTT. The V call is TRBV12-3 or TRBV12-4, the J call TRBJ2-3; no clear D gene. V lost 3 bases and J lost 6, with 16 bases in between. This CDR3 contains 15 residues.

This clonotype was detected a few times. The J gene is TRBJ2-7, the V gene TRBV27; D is ambiguous. The CDR3 contains 13 residues. V lost 3 bases to trimming and J lost 6 bases, with 12 bases between them. Looked up from germline, CDR1 is MNHEY and CDR2 is SMNVEV (reference sequence). The CDR3 spells CASSFRSRSEQYF. The CDR3 DNA reads as TGTGCCAGCAGTTTTAGGTCCCGGTCCGAGCAGTACTTC.

The chain links TRBV6-6 to TRBJ2-2, with D unclear. Germline V gene lookup returns CDR1 MNHNY and CDR2 SVGAGI (reference sequence). This CDR3 is 17 amino acids long. The V gene lost 0 bases and the J gene lost 4 bases, with 15 bases spanning the gap. The DNA of the CDR3 is TGTGCCAGCAGTTACTCAAGAACCCGAAGCCCCACCGGGGAGCTGTTTTTT. This gives the protein CASSYSRTRSPTGELFF.

This clonotype came up many times. The J gene is TRBJ2-7, the V gene TRBV30; TRBD1 agrees at 7 bases. The J segment lost 6 bases and the V segment lost 5 bases, leaving 4 bases of the junction unmatched. The germline V gene encodes CDR1 GTSNPN and CDR2 SVGIG (reference sequence). This CDR3 contains 11 residues. DNA for the CDR3: TGTGCCTGGGACAGGGATCGCGAGCAGTACTTC. Translating it yields CAWDRDREQYF.

The table lists this clonotype with a few counts. The V and J genes are TRBV4-2 and TRBJ2-7; TRBD2 aligns across 7 bases. J gave up 0 bases and V 3 bases, and 2 bases lay outside the gene matches. This CDR3 has 14 residues. Germline-derived CDR1 and CDR2 are LGHNA and YNFKEQ. The CDR3 is CASSHGRSSYEQYF. For the CDR3, the DNA is TGTGCCAGCAGCCACGGGAGGTCCTCCTACGAGCAGTACTTC.

This clonotype was seen at least ten times. V usage is TRBV24-1 and J usage is TRBJ2-2, with D uncertain. This CDR3 has 15 amino acids. Between the trimmed V and J ends, which lost 5 bases and 0 bases, there was a span of 9 bases. Germline CDR1 KGHDR, CDR2 SFDVKD. The CDR3 coding sequence is TGTGCCACCAGTGGACGGAAACCGAACACCGGGGAGCTGTTTTTT. Translated: CATSGRKPNTGELFF.

The sample holds many counts of this clonotype. The CDR3 DNA follows: TGTGCCAGCAGTCCTCAGGGGGTCTTTGATAATCAGCCCCAGCATTTT. Its protein is CASSPQGVFDNQPQHF. This chain joins TRBV6-2 or TRBV6-3 and TRBJ1-5; 7 bases are a match to TRBD1. The junction had 11 bases not matched to a gene; V was cut back by 5 bases and J by 4 bases. This CDR3 has 16 amino acids. Germline CDR1 and CDR2: MNHEY and SVGEGT.

This clonotype was seen ten or more times. The rearrangement joins TRBV6-2 or TRBV6-3 to TRBJ2-6, with TRBD2 as a possible D gene (6 bases). Germline V lookup: CDR1 MNHEY, CDR2 SVGEGT. V was cut by 2 bases and J by 3 bases, with 11 bases left in between. The CDR3 length is 16 residues. This chain's CDR3 is CASSYRPGVGANVLTF. DNA for the CDR3: TGTGCCAGCAGTTACCGCCCGGGAGTTGGGGCCAACGTCCTGACTTTC.

Notes on this clonotype: A read error may be the cause here, since a much bigger clone is one base away. The chain links TRBV20-1 to TRBJ1-4; D remains ambiguous. The length of the CDR3 is 14 residues. In germline, CDR1 is DFQATT, CDR2 SNEGSKA (reference sequence). The DNA of the CDR3 is TGCAGTGCTAGAGGCCCCGGGGTAGCTGAAAGACTGTTTTTT. This gives the protein CSARGPGVAERLFF.

The chain joins TRBV12-3 or TRBV12-4 to TRBJ2-2; D is unresolved. V shed 7 bases and J shed 1 base, with 4 bases lying between them. The length of the CDR3 is 12 residues. CDR3 bases: TGTGCCAGCAATATGAACACCGGGGAGCTGTTTTTT. Protein product: CASNMNTGELFF.

The chain links TRBV27 to TRBJ2-7; D is perhaps TRBD1 or TRBD2 (5 bases each). The CDR3 is 15 amino acids. Deletions cut 6 bases from V and 3 bases from J, with 18 bases between. CDR1 is MNHEY and CDR2 is SMNVEV in the germline V gene (reference sequence). This CDR3 is CASRLLGAEFYEQYF. The CDR3 nucleotides read TGTGCCAGCAGACTACTCGGGGCAGAGTTCTACGAGCAGTACTTC.